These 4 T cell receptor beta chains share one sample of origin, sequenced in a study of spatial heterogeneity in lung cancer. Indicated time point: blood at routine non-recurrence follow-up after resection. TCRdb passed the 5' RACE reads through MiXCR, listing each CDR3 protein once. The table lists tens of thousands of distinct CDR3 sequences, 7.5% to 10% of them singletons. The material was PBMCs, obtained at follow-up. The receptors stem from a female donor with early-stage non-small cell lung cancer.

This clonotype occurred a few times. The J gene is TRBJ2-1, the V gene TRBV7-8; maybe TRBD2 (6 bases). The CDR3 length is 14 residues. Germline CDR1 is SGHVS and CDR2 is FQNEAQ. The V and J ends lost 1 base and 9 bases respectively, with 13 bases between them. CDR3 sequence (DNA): TGTGCCAGCAGCTTAGGCCGACTAGTTCTTGAGCAGTTCTTC. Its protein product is CASSLGRLVLEQFF.

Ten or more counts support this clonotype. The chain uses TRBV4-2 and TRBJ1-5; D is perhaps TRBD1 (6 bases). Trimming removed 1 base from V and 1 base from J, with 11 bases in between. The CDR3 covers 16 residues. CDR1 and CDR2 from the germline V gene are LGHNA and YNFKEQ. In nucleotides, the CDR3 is TGTGCCAGCAGCCAAGCGGGGAGGGGGAGCAATCAGCCCCAGCATTTT. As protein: CASSQAGRGSNQPQHF.

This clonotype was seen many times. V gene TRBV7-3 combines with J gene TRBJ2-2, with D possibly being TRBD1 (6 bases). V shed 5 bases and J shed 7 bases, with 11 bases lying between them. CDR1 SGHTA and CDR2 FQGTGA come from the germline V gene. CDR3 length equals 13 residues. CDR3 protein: CASSVTGVGELFF. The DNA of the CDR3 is TGTGCCAGCAGCGTGACAGGCGTCGGGGAGCTGTTTTTT.

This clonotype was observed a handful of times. The CDR3 protein is CASRSGTSGSGHEQYF. CDR3 nucleotides: TGTGCCAGCAGGTCCGGGACTAGCGGGAGTGGCCACGAGCAGTACTTC. This chain links TRBV28 with TRBJ2-7; TRBD2 matches at 14 bases. With 6 bases clipped from V and 5 bases from J, the junction kept 9 bases outside the gene matches. CDR3 length: 16 residues. Germline V gene sequence: CDR1 MDHEN, CDR2 SYDVKM. The whole variable domain, filled in from reference TRBV28 and TRBJ2-7, reads DVKVTQSSRYLVKRTGEKVFLECVQDMDHENMFWYRQDPGLGLRLIYFSYDVKMKEKGDIPEGYSVSREKKERFSLILESASTNQTSMYLCASRSGTSGSGHEQYFGPGTRLTVT.